This TCR beta chain emerged from a study of shared clonotypes between healthy human individuals. Study information: Aged 18 to 49, the donors were a couple of women and a few men. Each donor had three CD4 naive, three CD4 memory, two CD8 naive and one CD8 memory plate. Study-wide results and caveats: Larger richness was generally estimated for naive than memory subsets.

The data were produced by immunoSEQ multiplex PCR, yet TCRdb's version contains in-frame clones alone and is incomplete. The sample comprises millions of clones, more than 80% of which are singletons, and more than 0.12% rests with the top ten. Details on this clone: Its antigen remains unidentified. This same CDR3 is encoded by further DNA sequences in the sample.

V dropped 7 bases and J dropped 3 bases, with 6 bases sitting between them. The CDR3 sequence is 11 residues long. CDR1 is SNHLY, CDR2 FYNNEI, per germline. The gene calls are TRBV2 and TRBJ1-1; D not certain. The receptor was derived from a man between 18 and 35 years old in good health. Material: naive CD4+ T cells sorted from blood. Subset: CD45RA+ positively selected. CDR3 amino acids: CASNRDTEAFF. For the CDR3, the DNA is TGTGCCAGCAATAGGGACACTGAAGCTTTCTTT.